The present entry profiles one T cell receptor beta chain with its context. The sample comes from a study of CD8 T cells in Susac syndrome. Reverse transcription of roughly 0.5 to 1 ug RNA was performed with random hexamers. TCRdb re-called the immunoSEQ multiplex PCR reads with MiXCR, one entry per CDR3 protein. The sample lists some 130,000 distinct CDR3 sequences; around 75% were seen once. V gave up 5 bases and J gave up 2 bases, with 7 bases separating them. The CDR3 runs to 13 residues. In germline, CDR1 is KGHDR, CDR2 SFDVKD. The gene calls are TRBV24-1 and TRBJ2-3; no clear D. The clonotype was recovered from a human donor with multiple sclerosis. The sample comprised CD8+ T cells from PBMCs. The CDR3 spells CATSVGITDTQYF. CDR3 DNA: TGTGCCACCAGTGTAGGGATCACAGATACGCAGTATTTT.